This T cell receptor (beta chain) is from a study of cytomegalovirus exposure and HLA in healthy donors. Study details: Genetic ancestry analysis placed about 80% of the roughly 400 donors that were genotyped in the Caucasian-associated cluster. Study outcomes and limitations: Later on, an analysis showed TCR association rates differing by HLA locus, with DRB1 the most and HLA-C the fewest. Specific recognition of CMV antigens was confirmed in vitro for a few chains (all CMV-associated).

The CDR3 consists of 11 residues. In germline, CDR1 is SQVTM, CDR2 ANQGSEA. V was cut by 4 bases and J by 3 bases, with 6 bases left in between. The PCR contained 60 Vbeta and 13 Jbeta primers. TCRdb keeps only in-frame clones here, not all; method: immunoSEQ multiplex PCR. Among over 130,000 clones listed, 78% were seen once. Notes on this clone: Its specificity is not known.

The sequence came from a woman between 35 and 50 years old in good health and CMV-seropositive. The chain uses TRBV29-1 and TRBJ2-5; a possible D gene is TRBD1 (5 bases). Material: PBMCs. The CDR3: CSVAREETQYF. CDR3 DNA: TGCAGCGTTGCCAGGGAAGAGACCCAGTACTTC.